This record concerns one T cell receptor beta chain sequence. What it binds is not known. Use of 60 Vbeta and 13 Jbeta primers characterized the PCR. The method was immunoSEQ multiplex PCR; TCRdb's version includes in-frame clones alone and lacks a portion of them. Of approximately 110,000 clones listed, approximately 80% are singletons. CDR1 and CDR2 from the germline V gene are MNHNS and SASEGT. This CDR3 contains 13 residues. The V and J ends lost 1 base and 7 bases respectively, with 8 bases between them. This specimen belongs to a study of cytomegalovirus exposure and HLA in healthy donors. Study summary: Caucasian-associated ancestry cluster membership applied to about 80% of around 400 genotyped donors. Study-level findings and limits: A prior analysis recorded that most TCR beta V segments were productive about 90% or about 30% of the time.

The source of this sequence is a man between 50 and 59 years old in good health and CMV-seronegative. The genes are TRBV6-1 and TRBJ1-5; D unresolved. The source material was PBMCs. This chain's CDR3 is CASSEGVRQPQHF. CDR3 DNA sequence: TGTGCCAGCAGTGAAGGGGTCAGGCAGCCCCAGCATTTT.